The T cell receptor beta chain described here comes from a study of T cells in Graves' hyperthyroidism and ophthalmopathy. Diagnoses used clinical symptoms, serum thyroxine and TRAb, thyroid ultrasound and orbital computed tomography. Amplification of TCR beta CDR3 regions was performed using RNA transcripts as template. TCR CDR3 regions were first amplified by RT-PCR with HTBI primers. One entry per CDR3 protein results from TCRdb running MiXCR on the multiplex PCR reads. The sample lists hundreds of thousands of distinct CDR3 sequences, 14% to 15% occurring once. Sequencing used blood. The TCR originated in a woman aged 40 to 50 with Graves' ophthalmopathy.

This chain's CDR3 is CASRPPVGVGYTF. The CDR3 DNA reads TGTGCCAGCAGACCTCCAGTGGGGGTCGGCTACACCTTC. The genes are TRBV7-9 and TRBJ1-2; a possible D gene is TRBD1 (5 bases). The length of the CDR3 is 13 residues. From germline, CDR1 is SEHNR and CDR2 FQNEAQ (reference sequence). V lost 6 bases to trimming and J lost 8 bases, with 16 bases between them.